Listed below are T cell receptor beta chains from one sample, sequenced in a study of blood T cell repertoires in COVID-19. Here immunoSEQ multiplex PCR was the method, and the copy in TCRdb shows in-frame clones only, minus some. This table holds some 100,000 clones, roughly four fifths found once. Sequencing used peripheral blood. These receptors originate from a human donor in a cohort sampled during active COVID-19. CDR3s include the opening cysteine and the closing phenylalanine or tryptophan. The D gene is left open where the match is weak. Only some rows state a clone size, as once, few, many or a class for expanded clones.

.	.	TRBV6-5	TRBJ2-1	TGTGCCAGCAGTTACGGGGGACAAGCCATCTACAATGAGCAGTTCTTC	CASSYGGQAIYNEQFF
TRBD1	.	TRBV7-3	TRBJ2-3	TGTGCCAGCAGCTTCGACAGGGGCGATACGCAGTATTTT	CASSFDRGDTQYF
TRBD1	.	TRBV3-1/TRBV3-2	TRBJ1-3	TGTGCCAGCAGCGATCATCAGGGGGCAAACACCATATATTTT	CASSDHQGANTIYF
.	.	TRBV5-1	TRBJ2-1	TGCGCCAGCAGCTTGGAGGGTAGCGGCCACAATGAGCAGTTCTTC	CASSLEGSGHNEQFF
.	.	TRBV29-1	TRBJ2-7	TGCAGCGTCCGCTCCTACGAGCAGTACTTC	CSVRSYEQYF
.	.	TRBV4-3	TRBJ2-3	TGCGCCAGCAGCCCACTGCCAGGGGCAGATACGCAGTATTTT	CASSPLPGADTQYF
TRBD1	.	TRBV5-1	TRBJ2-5	TGCGCCAGCACCCCGGGACAGGGGGCATCAGAGACCCAGTACTTC	CASTPGQGASETQYF
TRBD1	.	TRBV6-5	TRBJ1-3	TGTGCCAGCAGTTTTGACAGGGGCCCTGGAAACACCATATATTTT	CASSFDRGPGNTIYF
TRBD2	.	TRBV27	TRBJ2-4	TGTGCCAGCAGTCCACTAGCGGCGGGGGCCAAAAACATTCAGTACTTC	CASSPLAAGAKNIQYF
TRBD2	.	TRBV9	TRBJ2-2	TGTGCCAGCAGCGTGGGCGGGGGGTATGACACCGGGGAGCTGTTTTTT	CASSVGGGYDTGELFF
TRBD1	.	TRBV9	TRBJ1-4	TGTGCCAGCAGCGCATCGGGACAGTACAGGGAAAAACTGTTTTTT	CASSASGQYREKLFF
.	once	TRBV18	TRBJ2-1	TGTGCCAGCTCACCACCCCGGGACTTACCTGGTGAGCAGTTCTTC	CASSPPRDLPGEQFF
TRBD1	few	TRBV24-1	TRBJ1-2	TGTGCCACCAGTGATCAGACAGGGGCCTATGGCTACACCTTC	CATSDQTGAYGYTF
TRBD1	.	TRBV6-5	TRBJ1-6	TGTGCCAGCAGTCTTGGACAGGGGGGCTCACCCCTCCACTTT	CASSLGQGGSPLHF
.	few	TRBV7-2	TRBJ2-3	TGTGCCAGCAGCTTAGTCGGGGTTGGGGATACGCAGTATTTT	CASSLVGVGDTQYF
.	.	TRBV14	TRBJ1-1	TGTGCCAGCAGCTTTCAGGGTTTCTCTGAAGCTTTCTTT	CASSFQGFSEAFF
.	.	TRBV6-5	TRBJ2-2	TGTGCCAGCACCTCGGTGAACACCGGGGAGCTGTTTTTT	CASTSVNTGELFF
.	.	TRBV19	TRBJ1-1	TGTGCCAGTAGTAATCGACAGAGTCTCGGGTCGAACACTGAAGCTTTCTTT	CASSNRQSLGSNTEAFF
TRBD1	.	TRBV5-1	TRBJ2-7	TGCGCCAGCAGCTTAGGGACAGGGGTTGGGGAGCAGTACTTC	CASSLGTGVGEQYF
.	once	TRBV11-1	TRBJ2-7	TGTGCCAGCAGCTTAAGGTCAGGGTACGTCGAGCAGTACTTC	CASSLRSGYVEQYF
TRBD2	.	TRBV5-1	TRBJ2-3	TGCGCCAGCAGCTTAGCGGGAAGCACAGATACGCAGTATTTT	CASSLAGSTDTQYF
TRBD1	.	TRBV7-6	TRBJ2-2	TGTGCCAGCAGTTTACGGACAGGGAACACCGGGGAGCTGTTTTTT	CASSLRTGNTGELFF
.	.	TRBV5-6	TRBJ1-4	TGTGCCAGCAGCTTGGATTCTGGCAGGGTAGGGGAAAAACTGTTTTTT	CASSLDSGRVGEKLFF
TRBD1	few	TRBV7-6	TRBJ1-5	TGTGCCAGCAGCCCCCGACAGGGAAGCGGCAATCAGCCCCAGCATTTT	CASSPRQGSGNQPQHF
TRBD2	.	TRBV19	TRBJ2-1	TGTGCCAGTAGTTCCCCCGGGGGGGGCCACAATGAGCAGTTCTTC	CASSSPGGGHNEQFF
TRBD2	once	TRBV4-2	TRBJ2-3	TGTGCCAGCAGCTCCCTCCGCTCGGGGGGGGGCACAGATACGCAGTATTTT	CASSSLRSGGGTDTQYF
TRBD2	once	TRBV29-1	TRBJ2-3	TGCAGCGTTGTGGAGGGAGGGACAGATACGCAGTATTTT	CSVVEGGTDTQYF
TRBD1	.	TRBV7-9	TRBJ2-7	TGTGCCAGCAGCTTAGAGGGACAGGGTAACTACGAGCAGTACTTC	CASSLEGQGNYEQYF
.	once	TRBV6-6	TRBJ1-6	TGTGCCAGCAGTTACCCCGGGAGCTATAATTCACCCCTCCACTTT	CASSYPGSYNSPLHF
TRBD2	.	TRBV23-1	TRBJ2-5	TGCGCCAGCAGTCAATCCGGGGTACTAGCGGGGGGCTTACAAGAGACCCAGTACTTC	CASSQSGVLAGGLQETQYF
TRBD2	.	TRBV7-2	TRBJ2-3	TGTGCCAGCAGCTTCCGACTAGCGGTGTCAGATACGCAGTATTTT	CASSFRLAVSDTQYF
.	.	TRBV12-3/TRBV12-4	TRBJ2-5	TGTGCCAGCAGGCGGGTCCTAGGGGAGACCCAGTACTTC	CASRRVLGETQYF
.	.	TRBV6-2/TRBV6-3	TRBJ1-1	TGTGCCAGCAGTTACACCCTTCGAAAGACAGCCATCGACACTGAAGCTTTCTTT	CASSYTLRKTAIDTEAFF
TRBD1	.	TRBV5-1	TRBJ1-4	TGCGCCAGCAGGGACCGGACAGGGTCAAATGAAAAACTGTTTTTT	CASRDRTGSNEKLFF
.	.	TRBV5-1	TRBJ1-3	TGCGCCAGCAGCGCGCAGGGGACCGGAAACACCATATATTTT	CASSAQGTGNTIYF
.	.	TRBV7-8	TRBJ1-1	TGTGCCAGCAGTATAGGGGGTTCCGACCCGCGAACTGAAGCTTTCTTT	CASSIGGSDPRTEAFF
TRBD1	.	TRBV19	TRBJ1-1	TGTGCCAGTAGTACGAGGACAGGCGGTGGGTTGAGAGTCACTGAAGCTTTCTTT	CASSTRTGGGLRVTEAFF
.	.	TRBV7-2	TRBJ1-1	TGTGCCAGCAGCGCGGGACGGTGGAACACTGAAGCTTTCTTT	CASSAGRWNTEAFF
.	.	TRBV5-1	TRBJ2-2	TGCGCCAGCAGCTTGGGACAGACGAACACCGGGGAGCTGTTTTTT	CASSLGQTNTGELFF
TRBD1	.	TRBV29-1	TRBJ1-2	TGCAGCGTTGGGTTGGGACAGAGCTACACCTTC	CSVGLGQSYTF
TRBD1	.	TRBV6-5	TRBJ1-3	TGTGCCAGCAGATTTGACAGGGCCAGAGACACCATATATTTT	CASRFDRARDTIYF
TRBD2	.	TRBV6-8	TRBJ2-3	TGTGCCAGCAGTTATGAACCGGGGGGGCCTAGCACAGATACGCAGTATTTT	CASSYEPGGPSTDTQYF
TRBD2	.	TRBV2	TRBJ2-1	TGTGCCAGCACCGGAGCTAGCGGGGGCTCCGAGCAGTTCTTC	CASTGASGGSEQFF
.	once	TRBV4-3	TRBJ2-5	TGCGCCAGCAGCCACTCAAGAGGCAGGGGTGACCCCCAGTACTTC	CASSHSRGRGDPQYF
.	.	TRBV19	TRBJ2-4	TGTGCCAGTAGTGACCGCTTTGAGGGAAACATTCAGTACTTC	CASSDRFEGNIQYF
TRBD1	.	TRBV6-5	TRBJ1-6	TGTGCCAGCAGAGGGACAGGGCTGAGTTCACCCCTCCACTTT	CASRGTGLSSPLHF
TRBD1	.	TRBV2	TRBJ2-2	TGTGCCAGCAGTGGACAGGGGTACACCGGGGAGCTGTTTTTT	CASSGQGYTGELFF
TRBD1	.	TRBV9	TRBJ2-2	TGTGCCAGCACCGACAGGGGCAACACCGGGGAGCTGTTTTTT	CASTDRGNTGELFF
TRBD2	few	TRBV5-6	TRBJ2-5	TGTGCCAGCAGCTTGAAAAGCGGGGCCACCCTCGGGACCCAGTACTTC	CASSLKSGATLGTQYF